This TCR beta chain was captured by sequencing in a study of early T cells in non-severe SARS-CoV-2 infection. This clonotype was detected ten times or more. CDR1 and CDR2 (germline): SGHTA, FQGTGA. The V gene lost 5 bases and the J gene lost 8 bases, with 15 bases spanning the gap. This CDR3 is built from 13 residues. Each cDNA molecule carried a unique molecular identifier. TCRdb called the 5' RACE reads again in MiXCR, with one record for every CDR3 protein. In the table there are roughly 38,000 distinct CDR3 sequences, 4.5% to 7.5% of which are singletons. This receptor was taken from an adult who was a healthcare worker with PCR-confirmed SARS-CoV-2 infection or an uninfected control (not recorded which). Sample: whole blood. The chain recombines TRBV7-3 with TRBJ1-1; possibly TRBD1 for D (6 bases). CDR3 DNA: TGTGCCAGCAGCCGCGACGGTGGACAGGAAGCTTTCTTT. Its protein product is CASSRDGGQEAFF.